These 32 T cell receptor beta chains share one sample of origin, sequenced in a study of T cells in Graves' hyperthyroidism and ophthalmopathy. TCR beta CDR3 region amplification was performed from RNA transcripts. Carried out on the TCR CDR3, a first-round RT-PCR used the HTBI primer set. TCRdb itself ran the multiplex PCR reads through MiXCR, one entry per CDR3 protein. The sample includes about 560,000 distinct CDR3 sequences, over 15% seen only once; the top ten take 15% to 20%. Sequenced sample: blood. The receptors come from a woman between 18 and 29 years old with Graves' hyperthyroidism.

This clonotype was seen ten or more times. The rearrangement joins TRBV11-3 to TRBJ2-3; D is ambiguous. Germline assignment: CDR1 SGHNT and CDR2 YENEEA. The V end was cut by 1 base, the J end by 1 base, with 6 bases between. The CDR3 is 14 residues long. As DNA, the CDR3 is TGTGCCAGCAGCTTAGCCCCCCGCACAGATACGCAGTATTTT. Translation gives CASSLAPRTDTQYF.

This clonotype has ten or more counts. The CDR3 region is CASSVGPSGFEQYF. The CDR3 DNA reads TGTGCCAGCAGCGTAGGTCCTAGCGGGTTCGAGCAGTACTTC. This sequence joins TRBV9 and TRBJ2-7; 8 nucleotides align to TRBD2. This CDR3 has 14 residues. Germline V gives CDR1 SGDLS, CDR2 YYNGEE. Germline trimming cut 0 bases from V and 6 bases from J; bases unmatched to any gene: 5. The full variable domain, completed using reference TRBV9 and TRBJ2-7, is DSGVTQTPKHLITATGQRVTLRCSPRSGDLSVYWYQQSLDQGLQFLIQYYNGEERAKGNILERFSAQQFPDLHSELNLSSLELGDSALYFCASSVGPSGFEQYFGPGTRLTVT.

V and J are TRBV25-1 and TRBJ1-2; 9 bases are a match to TRBD1. V gave up 8 bases and J gave up 4 bases; unmatched junction bases: 8. The V gene's germline CDR1 is MGHDK and CDR2 SYGVNS. This CDR3 spans 14 amino acids. CDR3 region: CASRDREAGYGYTF. The CDR3 DNA follows: TGTGCCAGCCGGGACAGGGAAGCCGGCTATGGCTACACCTTC.

This clonotype has ten or more counts. The chain uses TRBV24-1 and TRBJ2-2, with D unclear. Trimming removed 0 bases from V and 0 bases from J, with 7 bases in between. Germline values: CDR1 KGHDR, CDR2 SFDVKD. The CDR3 spans 16 residues. In DNA, the CDR3 is TGTGCCACCAGTGATTTGTCTAACCCGAACACCGGGGAGCTGTTTTTT. Amino acids: CATSDLSNPNTGELFF.

In this sample, this clonotype turned up a few times. The chain uses TRBV6-2 or TRBV6-3 and TRBJ2-7; D gene unclear. V was pared by 0 bases and J by 2 bases, with 11 bases between. This CDR3 contains 15 residues. Germline values: CDR1 MNHEY, CDR2 SVGEGT. The CDR3 sequence is CASSYSPYIPYEQYF. The CDR3 bases are TGTGCCAGCAGTTACTCCCCCTACATACCCTACGAGCAGTACTTC.

This clonotype was detected a few times. V usage is TRBV6-1 and J usage is TRBJ2-5, with D possibly being TRBD2 (5 bases). Trimming pared 7 bases from V and 2 bases from J, leaving 20 bases between. CDR1 and CDR2 (germline): MNHNS, SASEGT. The CDR3 consists of 16 residues. Written as DNA, the CDR3 is TGTGCCAGCATCTATAGAGCGGCGCGTGGACAAGAGACCCAGTACTTC. Its protein is CASIYRAARGQETQYF.

This clonotype was picked up many times. The chain employs TRBV7-2 and TRBJ2-1, with D possibly matching TRBD2 (6 bases). There are 15 residues in the CDR3. The ends were cut back, 2 bases at V and 2 bases at J, with 10 bases in the middle. The germline V gene has CDR1 SGHTA and CDR2 FQGNSA. DNA of the CDR3: TGTGCCAGCAGCTTAAGAGCGGGTACCTACAATGAGCAGTTCTTC. Translation: CASSLRAGTYNEQFF. Filled out from reference TRBV7-2 and TRBJ2-1, the complete variable domain reads GAGVSQSPSNKVTEKGKDVELRCDPISGHTALYWYRQSLGQGLEFLIYFQGNSAPDKSGLPSDRFSAERTGGSVSTLTIQRTQQEDSAVYLCASSLRAGTYNEQFFGPGTRLTVL.

Many counts were recorded for this clonotype. V is TRBV7-2 and J is TRBJ2-2; TRBD2 aligns across 9 bases. Germline V gene data show CDR1 as SGHTA and CDR2 as FQGNSA. The CDR3 totals 16 residues. After removal of 2 bases from V and 6 bases from J, the junction contained 7 bases not matched to a gene. The CDR3 sequence: CASSLRLAGIAGELFF. The CDR3 nucleotides are TGTGCCAGCAGCTTAAGGCTAGCGGGAATCGCCGGGGAGCTGTTTTTT.

Ten or more counts support this clonotype. The chain couples TRBV11-2 to TRBJ2-3; the match to TRBD2 covers 7 bases. The J segment lost 6 bases and the V segment lost 3 bases, leaving 3 bases of the junction unmatched. The CDR3 is 13 residues long. CDR1 is SGHAT and CDR2 is FQNNGV in the germline V gene. CDR3: CASSFLRGDTQYF. The CDR3 nucleotides are TGTGCCAGCAGCTTTCTGCGGGGGGATACGCAGTATTTT. The full variable domain, completed using reference TRBV11-2 and TRBJ2-3, is EAGVAQSPRYKIIEKRQSVAFWCNPISGHATLYWYQQILGQGPKLLIQFQNNGVVDDSQLPKDRFSAERLKGVDSTLKIQPAKLEDSAVYLCASSFLRGDTQYFGPGTRLTVL.

This rearrangement joins TRBV2 to TRBJ2-3; D is unresolved. V dropped 1 base and J dropped 2 bases, with 13 bases sitting between them. This CDR3 has 16 amino acids. Germline lookup yields CDR1 SNHLY and CDR2 FYNNEI. CDR3 nucleotide sequence: TGTGCCAGCAGTGAAGGAAAAAATTACTACACAGATACGCAGTATTTT. This gives the protein CASSEGKNYYTDTQYF.

The rearrangement joins TRBV11-2 to TRBJ2-1; D possibly corresponds to TRBD2 (6 bases). Germline CDR1 reads SGHAT; CDR2 reads FQNNGV. V lost 6 bases and J lost 9, with 15 bases in between. This CDR3 is built from 13 residues. As DNA, the CDR3 is TGTGCCAGCAGATCATTAGCGGATCCTGAGCAGTTCTTC. It encodes CASRSLADPEQFF.

In its sample, this clonotype was seen many times. The chain links TRBV11-3 to TRBJ2-3; 8 bases are shared with TRBD1. Germline V gene data show CDR1 as SGHNT and CDR2 as YENEEA. CDR3 size: 17 residues. The junction had 9 bases not matched to a gene; V was cut back by 4 bases and J by 0 bases. The CDR3: CASSSIFGTGSTDTQYF. CDR3 bases: TGTGCCAGCAGCTCAATCTTCGGGACAGGTAGCACAGATACGCAGTATTTT.

This clonotype came up once. The chain carries TRBV15 and TRBJ2-5, with 8 bases fitting TRBD2. Germline CDR1 is LNHNV and CDR2 is YYDKDF (reference sequence). J gave up 3 bases and V 0 bases, and 3 bases lay outside the gene matches. This CDR3 has 15 residues. The CDR3 sequence: CATSREPAGEETQYF. The CDR3 bases are TGTGCCACCAGCAGAGAACCAGCGGGAGAAGAGACCCAGTACTTC.

This clonotype has ten or more counts. This sequence joins TRBV28 and TRBJ2-7, with D tentatively TRBD2 (6 bases). The V gene lost 7 bases and the J gene lost 9 bases, with 22 bases spanning the gap. Germline assignment: CDR1 MDHEN and CDR2 SYDVKM. This CDR3 is built from 14 residues. DNA for the CDR3: TGTGCCAGCACCCAATCTACAGATCCCGGGGGGCAGTACTTC. Its protein product is CASTQSTDPGGQYF.

The V gene is TRBV6-2 or TRBV6-3, the J gene TRBJ1-5; D is undetermined. This CDR3 is built from 14 residues. Germline loops: CDR1 MNHEY, CDR2 SVGEGT. V was pared by 0 bases and J by 8 bases, with 11 bases between. Here the CDR3 DNA reads TGTGCCAGCAGTTACTCGATCGGGGTGAAGCCCCAGCATTTT. Its translation is CASSYSIGVKPQHF.

The chain is built from TRBV24-1 and TRBJ2-4; D call uncertain. Germline V gene sequence: CDR1 KGHDR, CDR2 SFDVKD. The V gene lost 3 bases and the J gene lost 0 bases, with 5 bases spanning the gap. This CDR3 is 14 amino acids long. The CDR3 is CATSDVGAKNIQYF. In nucleotides, the CDR3 is TGTGCCACCAGTGATGTGGGAGCCAAAAACATTCAGTACTTC.

The rearrangement joins TRBV20-1 to TRBJ1-2, with D possibly matching TRBD1 (5 bases). CDR1 DFQATT and CDR2 SNEGSKA come from the germline V gene (reference sequence). The CDR3 loop spans 14 amino acids. Trimming took 1 base from V and 5 from J, leaving 14 bases between them. The CDR3 sequence is CSARGDGTAYGYTF. DNA for the CDR3: TGCAGTGCTAGAGGAGACGGGACGGCGTATGGCTACACCTTC.

As regards this clonotype: This could be a read error, since a much larger clone is one nucleotide away. The rearrangement joins TRBV2 to TRBJ2-1; TRBD2 is a possible D gene (5 bases). Germline assignment: CDR1 SNHLY and CDR2 FYNNEI. The CDR3 sequence is 12 residues long. In DNA, the CDR3 is TGTTCCAGCCCCGGGATCTACAATGAGCAGTTCTTC. It specifies CSSPGIYNEQFF.

A note on this clonotype: A much larger clone differs from this one at a single base, so this may be a read error. The genes are TRBV2 and TRBJ1-4; D is unclear. The length of the CDR3 is 14 residues. Per germline, CDR1 SNHLY and CDR2 FYNNEI. V lost 9 bases, J lost 8 bases, and 19 bases lay in between. DNA of the CDR3: TGTGCCAGTTCCCAAGGGCTTGGTTGGGAAAAACTGTTTTTT. Protein product: CASSQGLGWEKLFF.

The rearrangement links TRBV4-2 to TRBJ1-5; no definite D call. The CDR3 loop spans 13 amino acids. Trimming removed 0 bases at V and 15 bases at J, with 15 bases between. The germline V gene encodes CDR1 LGHNA and CDR2 YNFKEQ. The CDR3, as DNA: TGTGCCAGCAGCCAAGAGGGGAGGGCGGCCCTGCATTTT. It specifies CASSQEGRAALHF.

A word on this clonotype: A single base separates this from a much larger clone, so it may be a read error. This chain joins TRBV9 and TRBJ1-2; perhaps TRBD1 as D (6 bases). This CDR3 contains 12 residues. Looked up from germline, CDR1 is SGDLS and CDR2 is YYNGEE. The V and J ends lost 4 bases and 3 bases respectively, with 7 bases between them. In DNA, the CDR3 is TGTGCCAGCAGCTCAGGGGACTATGGCTACACCTTC. Protein: CASSSGDYGYTF.

This clonotype was counted many times. The chain carries TRBV6-2 or TRBV6-3 and TRBJ2-7; 9 bases are shared with TRBD2. The V gene end was trimmed by 2 bases and the J gene end by 4 bases; junction bases not matched to a gene: 9. CDR1 and CDR2 from the germline V gene are MNHEY and SVGEGT. The CDR3 has 16 amino acids. The CDR3 DNA reads as TGTGCCAGCAGTTACGCCATTAGCGGGGGAGCTTACGAGCAGTACTTC. It yields the protein CASSYAISGGAYEQYF.

The gene calls are TRBV3-1 and TRBJ2-1; D is undetermined. Germline V gives CDR1 LGHDT, CDR2 YNNKEL (reference sequence). The V end lost 2 bases, the J end lost 5 bases, and 19 bases lay between the germline ends. The CDR3 is 17 residues long. CDR3 loop: CASSQLAGRATNNEQFF. In DNA, the CDR3 is TGTGCCAGCAGCCAACTGGCCGGGCGCGCTACAAACAATGAGCAGTTCTTC.

This clonotype showed up many times. The chain recombines TRBV27 with TRBJ2-1, with D perhaps TRBD2 (6 bases). Trimming pared 2 bases from V and 6 bases from J, leaving 8 bases between. CDR3 length equals 13 residues. CDR1 is MNHEY, CDR2 SMNVEV, per germline (reference sequence). The CDR3 region has the DNA TGTGCCAGCAGTTTAAGACTAGTCAATGAGCAGTTCTTC. This sequence encodes CASSLRLVNEQFF.

The sample holds many counts of this clonotype. The rearrangement joins TRBV20-1 to TRBJ1-3; no clear D. CDR1 and CDR2 from the germline V gene are DFQATT and SNEGSKA (reference sequence). CDR3 length: 14 amino acids. Trimming removed 5 bases at V and 1 base at J, with 12 bases between. CDR3 sequence (DNA): TGCAGTGCTTCCCCAGCGGTATCTGGAAACACCATATATTTT. This codes for CSASPAVSGNTIYF.

The table lists this clonotype with many counts. The chain links TRBV12-3 or TRBV12-4 to TRBJ2-1; 8 positions agree with TRBD2. The CDR3 has 16 residues. Trimming cost V 6 bases and J 2 bases; bases outside gene matches: 9. The CDR3 DNA sequence: TGTGCCAGCAGCCGTCCAACTAGCGGTCCCTACAATGAGCAGTTCTTC. Its protein product is CASSRPTSGPYNEQFF.

Many counts were recorded for this clonotype. The rearrangement uses TRBV12-3 or TRBV12-4 and TRBJ2-7, with D perhaps TRBD2 (5 bases). This CDR3 contains 16 residues. The germline V and J ends were trimmed by 3 bases and 6 bases, with 21 bases remaining between them. CDR3 in amino acids: CASSFAGRPLPSEQYF. CDR3 sequence (DNA): TGTGCCAGCAGTTTCGCGGGTCGGCCGTTGCCCTCCGAGCAGTACTTC.

This clonotype was seen repeatedly, ten times or more. DNA of the CDR3: TGTGCCAGCAGTTTACTAGCTAGGTACAATGAGCAGTTCTTC. This sequence encodes CASSLLARYNEQFF. The chain links TRBV6-2 or TRBV6-3 to TRBJ2-1; TRBD2 might be the D (6 bases). CDR3 length equals 14 residues. Germline V gene lookup returns CDR1 MNHEY and CDR2 SVGEGT. Trimming removed 4 bases from V and 4 bases from J, with 11 bases in between.

Many counts were recorded for this clonotype. The chain combines TRBV3-1 with TRBJ1-2, with D tentatively TRBD1 (5 bases). The CDR3 totals 14 residues. Germline V CDR1 and CDR2: LGHDT, YNNKEL (reference sequence). Trimming stripped 3 bases from V and 5 bases from J, with 13 bases between. The CDR3 is CASSHGDPLYGYTF. The DNA for the CDR3 is TGTGCCAGCAGCCATGGGGACCCCTTGTATGGCTACACCTTC.

This clonotype appeared a few times. CDR3 loop: CASSSVEGLRGTQETQYF. In nucleotides, the CDR3 is TGTGCCAGCAGCTCCGTCGAGGGTTTGCGGGGGACCCAAGAGACCCAGTACTTC. The rearrangement links TRBV11-3 to TRBJ2-5, with 7 bases matching TRBD2. V was clipped by 4 bases and J by 1 base; unmatched bases: 15. This CDR3 comprises 18 residues. CDR1 and CDR2 from the germline V gene are SGHNT and YENEEA.

This clonotype was observed many times. V gene TRBV27 combines with J gene TRBJ1-2; D not resolved. The CDR3 extends over 13 amino acids. V shed 6 bases and J shed 3 bases, with 11 bases lying between them. Germline CDR1 is MNHEY and CDR2 is SMNVEV (reference sequence). The CDR3 DNA reads TGTGCCAGCAGCCCCTCCCGGGACTATGGCTACACCTTC. Its protein is CASSPSRDYGYTF.

The V and J genes are TRBV19 and TRBJ1-2; possible D gene TRBD1, 5 bases. With 3 bases removed from V and 3 bases from J, the gap between germline ends came to 8 bases. Per the germline V gene, CDR1 is LNHDA and CDR2 is SQIVND (reference sequence). There are 13 residues in the CDR3. The CDR3 region has the DNA TGTGCCAGTAGTATCGGGGGGGACTATGGCTACACCTTC. Translated: CASSIGGDYGYTF.